This T cell receptor beta chain derives from a study of T cell responses to AZD1222 COVID-19 vaccine. Per germline, CDR1 SGHVS and CDR2 FNYEAQ. This CDR3 region has 17 residues. Trimming shortened V by 3 bases and J by 0 bases, and 15 bases separated the two germline ends. Study-wide points: Vaccine-related CD4 TCRs covered spike, predominating at 160-218 and 743-854. Clonal diversity may have been underestimated in mostly white British donors.

Produced via immunoSEQ multiplex PCR; TCRdb's table is partial and in-frame only. The sample lists 170,000 or so clones; 90% to 95% were seen once. To note about this clone: Its antigen is currently unknown.

This chain uses TRBV7-6 with TRBJ1-3; a possible D gene is TRBD1 (5 bases). This TCR came from an adult who received the MenACWY meningococcal vaccine as a control. Sequencing was performed on peripheral blood, taken 28 days after the second dose of the MenACWY control vaccine. The CDR3 bases are TGTGCCAGCAGCTTGGGTCTGGGGCCCCTCTCTGGAAACACCATATATTTT. It yields the protein CASSLGLGPLSGNTIYF.